Presented here are 4 T cell receptor beta chains from one specimen sequenced in a study of T-cell memory formation after mild COVID-19. A single record per CDR3 protein comes from TCRdb applying MiXCR to the 5' RACE reads. The profile covers a few hundred thousand distinct CDR3 sequences, with roughly 30% appearing a single time and roughly 10% taken by the ten largest. The sample comprised PBMCs or a T cell subset sorted from them (not recorded which). The receptors here all came from an adult woman who had mild COVID-19 (a few samples of this study predate the infection). Cell type and time point are not known.

V gene TRBV7-6 combines with J gene TRBJ2-7, with D perhaps TRBD1 (5 bases). The CDR3 consists of 15 residues. The ends were cut back, 1 base at V and 3 bases at J, with 13 bases in the middle. CDR1 SGHVS and CDR2 FNYEAQ come from the germline V gene. The CDR3 loop is CASSLDAADSYEQYF. CDR3 nucleotide sequence: TGTGCCAGCAGCTTAGATGCGGCAGACAGCTACGAGCAGTACTTC.

This clonotype was recorded a few times. The CDR3 coding sequence is TGTGCCAGCAGAACTCGGTTCAATGAGCAGTTCTTC. This encodes CASRTRFNEQFF. The gene calls are TRBV6-5 and TRBJ2-1; D unresolved. From germline, CDR1 is MNHEY and CDR2 SVGAGI. The CDR3 loop spans 12 amino acids. Trimming removed 6 bases from V and 6 bases from J, with 9 bases in between.

Only a few counts were recorded for this clonotype. This chain links TRBV20-1 with TRBJ2-7; 11 nucleotides line up with TRBD2. V lost 5 bases to trimming and J lost 0 bases; unmatched junction nucleotides: 6. The germline V gene has CDR1 DFQATT and CDR2 SNEGSKA (reference sequence). The CDR3 has 15 residues. CDR3 region: CSASPTSGSSYEQYF. The CDR3 nucleotides read TGCAGTGCTTCACCCACTAGCGGGAGCTCCTACGAGCAGTACTTC.

The rearrangement joins TRBV7-6 to TRBJ1-6; D possibly corresponds to TRBD1 (5 bases). The CDR3 length is 12 residues. Germline CDR1 SGHVS, CDR2 FNYEAQ. V was trimmed by 5 bases and J by 9 bases, leaving 8 bases between them. The DNA of the CDR3 is TGTGCCAGCAGCAGGGACGGTTCACCCCTCCACTTT. Residues: CASSRDGSPLHF. Full variable domain (outside the CDR3, taken from reference TRBV7-6 and TRBJ1-6): GAGVSQSPRYKVTKRGQDVALRCDPISGHVSLYWYRQALGQGPEFLTYFNYEAQQDKSGLPNDRFSAERPEGSISTLTIQRTEQRDSAMYRCASSRDGSPLHFGNGTRLTVT.